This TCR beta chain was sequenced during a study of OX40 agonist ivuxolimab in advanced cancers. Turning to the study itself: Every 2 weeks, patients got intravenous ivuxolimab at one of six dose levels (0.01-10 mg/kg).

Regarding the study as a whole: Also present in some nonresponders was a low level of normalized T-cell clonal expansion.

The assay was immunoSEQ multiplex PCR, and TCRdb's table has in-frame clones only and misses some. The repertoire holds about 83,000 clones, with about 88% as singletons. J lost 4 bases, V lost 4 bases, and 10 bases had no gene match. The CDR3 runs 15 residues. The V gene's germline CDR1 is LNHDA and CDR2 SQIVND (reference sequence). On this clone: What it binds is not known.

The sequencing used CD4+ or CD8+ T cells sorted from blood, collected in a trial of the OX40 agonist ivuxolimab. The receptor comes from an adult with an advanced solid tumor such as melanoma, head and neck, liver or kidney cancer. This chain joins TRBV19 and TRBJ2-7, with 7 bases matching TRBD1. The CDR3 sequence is CASSNEDRPPYEQYF. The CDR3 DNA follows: TGTGCCAGTAGTAATGAGGACAGGCCCCCTTACGAGCAGTACTTC.